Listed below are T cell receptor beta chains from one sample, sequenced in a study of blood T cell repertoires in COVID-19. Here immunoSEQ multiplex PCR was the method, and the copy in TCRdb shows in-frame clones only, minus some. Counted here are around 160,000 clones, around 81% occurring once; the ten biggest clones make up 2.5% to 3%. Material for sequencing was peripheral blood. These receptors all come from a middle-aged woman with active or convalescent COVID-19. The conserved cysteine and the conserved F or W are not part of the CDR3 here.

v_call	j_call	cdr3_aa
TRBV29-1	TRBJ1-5	SVEEGGNQPQH
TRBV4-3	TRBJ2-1	ASSIRLAGDENEQF
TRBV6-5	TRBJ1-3	ASSSTGSGNTIY
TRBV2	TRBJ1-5	ASSDGGTANQPQH
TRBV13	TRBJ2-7	ASSLGTATFYEQY
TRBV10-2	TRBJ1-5	ASIKGKDKGNQPQH
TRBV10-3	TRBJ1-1	AISGQGLNTEAF
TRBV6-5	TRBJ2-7	ASSKGWNYEQY
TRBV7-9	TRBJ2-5	ASSLEWTGGLETQY
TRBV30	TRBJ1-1	AWSTSPTPPAL
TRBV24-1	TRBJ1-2	ATSEGTAYGYT
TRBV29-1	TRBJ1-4	SVLPGTGEKLF
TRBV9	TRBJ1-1	ASTRPLNPGHSYTEAF
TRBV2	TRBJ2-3	ASKRGRETDTQY
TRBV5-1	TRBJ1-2	ASSLGSQFYGYT
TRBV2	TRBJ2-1	ASSGGYAEQF
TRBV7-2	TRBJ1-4	ASSLGGLSNEKLF
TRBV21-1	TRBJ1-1	ASSKRDRGGSEAF
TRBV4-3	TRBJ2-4	ASSQDRHGDIQY
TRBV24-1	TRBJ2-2	ATSDSSTGRTGELF
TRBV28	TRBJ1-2	ASSLGTGTYGYT
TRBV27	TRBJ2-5	ASSLGGLSETQY
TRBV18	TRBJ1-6	ASSPGDGFHNSPLH
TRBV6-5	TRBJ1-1	AIRVKGSAF
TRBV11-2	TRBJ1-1	ASSSRTGNTEAF
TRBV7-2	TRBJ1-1	ASSFPGGSKTEAF
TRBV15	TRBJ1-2	ATSRGRGGGYGYT
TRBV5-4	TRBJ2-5	ASSLGGGETQY
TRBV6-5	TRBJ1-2	ASSYMDRGNGYT
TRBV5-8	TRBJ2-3	ASSSPTGTGNTDTQY
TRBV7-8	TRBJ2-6	ASSPLAGVRANVLT
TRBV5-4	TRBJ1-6	ASSGQAVKSSYNSPLH
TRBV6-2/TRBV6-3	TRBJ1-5	ASSRRQQPQH
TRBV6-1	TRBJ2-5	ASSEWGGAVGTQY
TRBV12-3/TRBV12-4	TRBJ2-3	ASSPGQAQY
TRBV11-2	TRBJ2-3	ASSPRSYTDTQY